This T cell receptor beta chain was sequenced in a study of T cells in localized non-small cell lung cancer. In the case of this clone: Its matching antigen is unknown.

V was trimmed by 9 bases and J by 7 bases, leaving 10 bases between them. In germline, CDR1 is LNHDA, CDR2 SQIVND (reference sequence). The CDR3 spans 11 residues. This table comes from immunoSEQ multiplex PCR, and its TCRdb copy is limited to in-frame clones, with some not included. Found here are 75,000 to 80,000 clones, 65% to 85% of them singletons; the top ten hold 8% to 10%. Overall study results and limits: Uninvolved adjacent lung, not tumor, had the highest T cell clonality. The study sequenced only one region of the tumor. As a result, intratumor heterogeneity could not be excluded and remains possible. A denser population of T cells in blood accompanied longer overall survival. Paired adjacent lung recovered a median approximately 57 of the top 100 tumor clones.

The source is a female donor older than 55 with stage I lung adenocarcinoma. This rearrangement joins TRBV19 to TRBJ1-5; perhaps TRBD1 as D (5 bases). Sample: peripheral blood, taken before any cancer treatment. CDR3 nucleotide sequence: TGTGCCAGGACACGGGGCCAGCCCCAGCATTTT. It encodes CARTRGQPQHF. The full variable domain, rest sourced from reference TRBV19 and TRBJ1-5, is DGGITQSPKYLFRKEGQNVTLSCEQNLNHDAMYWYRQDPGQGLRLIYYSQIVNDFQKGDIAEGYSVSREKKESFPLTVTSAQKNPTAFYLCARTRGQPQHFGDGTRLSIL.